The T cell receptor (beta chain) described here comes from a study of T cells after posttransplantation cyclophosphamide. This related bone marrow graft donor gave peripheral blood on the day of marrow donation. In the case of this clone: The target antigen is unknown.

This CDR3 has 12 residues. Trimming took off 2 bases at V and 5 bases at J, with 8 bases between the two ends. Per the germline V gene, CDR1 is SGHKS and CDR2 is YYEKEE (reference sequence). Findings of the study overall: Later post-transplant blood repertoires were often dominated by donor CD8+ memory clones. Recipient CMV seropositivity and CMV reactivation strongly tracked TRB clonality.

Here immunoSEQ multiplex PCR was the method, and the copy in TCRdb shows in-frame clones only, minus some. The sample has about 37,000 clones, none seen only once. The chain carries TRBV5-5 and TRBJ2-7; D is perhaps TRBD1 (6 bases). The receptor was derived from a man aged 25-45 years in good health and a related stem cell transplant donor. The sample was PBMCs. In DNA form, the CDR3 reads TGTGCCAGCAGCTTATGGACAGACGAGCAGTACTTC. This encodes CASSLWTDEQYF. Based on the CDR3 plus reference TRBV5-5 and TRBJ2-7, the full variable domain is DAGVTQSPTHLIKTRGQQVTLRCSPISGHKSVSWYQQVLGQGPQFIFQYYEKEERGRGNFPDRFSARQFPNYSSELNVNALLLGDSALYLCASSLWTDEQYFGPGTRLTVT.